Presented here are 5 T cell receptor beta chains from one specimen sequenced in a study of blood T cells in healthy people across ages. A second PCR of about 7 to 12 cycles used a sample-barcoded 5' primer and a J-beta primer mix. TCRdb processed the 5' RACE reads anew with MiXCR; each CDR3 protein has one entry. Of about a million distinct CDR3 sequences listed, around two fifths are singletons. Sequencing was performed on blood. These receptors all come from a young man in good health.

The V gene is TRBV29-1, the J gene TRBJ1-1; possible D gene TRBD1, 6 bases. Trimming removed 5 bases from V and 8 bases from J, with 12 bases in between. This CDR3 spans 11 amino acids. Looked up from germline, CDR1 is SQVTM and CDR2 is ANQGSEA. The CDR3: CSVSGDREAFF. The DNA of the CDR3 is TGCAGCGTTTCGGGTGACAGGGAAGCTTTCTTT.

This clonotype was counted between two and nine times. The chain joins TRBV14 to TRBJ1-2; 8 positions agree with TRBD1. The CDR3 contains 14 residues. Germline V gene lookup returns CDR1 SGHDN and CDR2 FVKESK. Trimming at V came to 4 bases and at J to 7 bases, leaving 8 bases not matched to a gene. The CDR3 here is CASSLFGQGSGYTF. The CDR3 nucleotides read TGTGCCAGCAGCCTCTTCGGACAGGGAAGTGGCTACACCTTC.

As for this clonotype: A much larger clone differs by one base, so this may be a read error. CDR3 bases: TGTGCCAGCAACCCCGGGACAGCCAACAATCAGCCCCAGCATTTT. Translating it yields CASNPGTANNQPQHF. The chain couples TRBV28 to TRBJ1-5; 7 bases map to TRBD1. The germline gives CDR1 MDHEN, CDR2 SYDVKM. The CDR3 consists of 15 residues. Unmatched junction bases numbered 9, after V lost 7 bases and J lost 3 bases. Full variable domain (rest looked up from reference TRBV28 and TRBJ1-5): DVKVTQSSRYLVKRTGEKVFLECVQDMDHENMFWYRQDPGLGLRLIYFSYDVKMKEKGDIPEGYSVSREKKERFSLILESASTNQTSMYLCASNPGTANNQPQHFGDGTRLSIL.

This clonotype has a handful of counts. V usage is TRBV3-1 and J usage is TRBJ2-2; D is ambiguous. The V end was cut by 1 base, the J end by 9 bases, with 6 bases between. Looked up from germline, CDR1 is LGHDT and CDR2 is YNNKEL (reference sequence). This CDR3 has 12 amino acids. CDR3 protein: CASSQGERELFF. The CDR3 DNA reads TGTGCCAGCAGCCAAGGGGAAAGGGAGCTGTTTTTT.

In this sample, this clonotype turned up a few times. The V call is TRBV4-3, the J call TRBJ2-1, with 8 positions matching TRBD1. The trim removed 4 bases at V and 6 bases at J, leaving 11 bases unmatched. Germline CDR1 and CDR2: LGHNA and YSLEER. This CDR3 is 16 amino acids long. In DNA form, the CDR3 reads TGCGCCAGCAGCCCGAGCATGGACAGGGTAGGCAATGAGCAGTTCTTC. As protein: CASSPSMDRVGNEQFF.